This is a list of T cell receptor beta chains from one sample in a study of cytomegalovirus exposure and HLA in healthy donors. The data were produced by immunoSEQ multiplex PCR, yet TCRdb's version contains in-frame clones alone and is incomplete. The sample consists of 150,000 to 200,000 clones, roughly 84% of them appearing once. Sequenced input: PBMCs. The source is a man younger than 40 in good health and CMV-seronegative. Both conserved end residues are part of each CDR3. D genes are given only for firm matches. Where a row states a size, it is once, few, many or the class of an expanded clone; other rows omit it.

clone size: once; V gene: TRBV4-1; D gene: TRBD2; J gene: TRBJ2-3; CDR3 DNA: TGCGCCAGCAGCCAAGAAGGGGGACTAGCGGGGGGGATGGATACGCAGTATTTT; CDR3 protein: CASSQEGGLAGGMDTQYF
clone size: -; V gene: TRBV6-6; D gene: -; J gene: TRBJ1-4; CDR3 DNA: TGTGCCAGCAGTTACGGCGGTAAAGGAGAAAAACTGTTTTTT; CDR3 protein: CASSYGGKGEKLFF
clone size: -; V gene: TRBV5-1; D gene: TRBD1; J gene: TRBJ1-4; CDR3 DNA: TGCGCCAGCAGGGATCAGGGGGCTAATGAAAAACTGTTTTTT; CDR3 protein: CASRDQGANEKLFF
clone size: -; V gene: TRBV19; D gene: TRBD2; J gene: TRBJ2-1; CDR3 DNA: TGTGCCAGTAGTATCTGGGGACTAGCGTCTAGGGATGAGCAGTTCTTC; CDR3 protein: CASSIWGLASRDEQFF
clone size: -; V gene: TRBV7-8; D gene: TRBD2; J gene: TRBJ2-3; CDR3 DNA: TGTGCCAGCAGCCTAAGACTAGCGGGCACAGATACGCAGTATTTT; CDR3 protein: CASSLRLAGTDTQYF
clone size: few; V gene: TRBV14; D gene: -; J gene: TRBJ1-1; CDR3 DNA: TGTGCCAGCAGCCAAGTTTTCGGGGGCACTGAAGCTTTCTTT; CDR3 protein: CASSQVFGGTEAFF
clone size: -; V gene: TRBV28; D gene: TRBD1; J gene: TRBJ1-5; CDR3 DNA: TGTGCCAGCAGTTTAGGACAGGGCAGTCAGCCCCAGCATTTT; CDR3 protein: CASSLGQGSQPQHF
clone size: -; V gene: TRBV6-5; D gene: -; J gene: TRBJ2-7; CDR3 DNA: TGTGCCAGCAGTTACCGTGGGCAGGGGCTTTCCGAGCAGTACTTC; CDR3 protein: CASSYRGQGLSEQYF
clone size: -; V gene: TRBV7-9; D gene: -; J gene: TRBJ1-4; CDR3 DNA: TGTGCCAGCAGCTTAGGGCAGATCGGGAGTAGGACTAATGAAAAACTGTTTTTT; CDR3 protein: CASSLGQIGSRTNEKLFF
clone size: -; V gene: TRBV6-5; D gene: -; J gene: TRBJ1-6; CDR3 DNA: TGTGCCAGCAGTTACTTCTCAGGGGCTTATAATTCACCCCTCCACTTT; CDR3 protein: CASSYFSGAYNSPLHF
clone size: -; V gene: TRBV15; D gene: -; J gene: TRBJ2-3; CDR3 DNA: TGTGCCACCAGCAGACGAGAGGGCGGGCCCACAGATACGCAGTATTTT; CDR3 protein: CATSRREGGPTDTQYF
clone size: few; V gene: TRBV6-1; D gene: -; J gene: TRBJ1-3; CDR3 DNA: TGTGCCAGCGCAGTCTCTGGAAACACCATATATTTT; CDR3 protein: CASAVSGNTIYF
clone size: -; V gene: TRBV27; D gene: -; J gene: TRBJ2-1; CDR3 DNA: TGTGCCAGCAGGCGAGGGGGCAATGAGCAGTTCTTC; CDR3 protein: CASRRGGNEQFF
clone size: -; V gene: TRBV27; D gene: -; J gene: TRBJ1-6; CDR3 DNA: TGTGCCAGCAGACGCGACTTGCCGCCCTCCTATAATTCACCCCTCCACTTT; CDR3 protein: CASRRDLPPSYNSPLHF
clone size: -; V gene: TRBV5-1; D gene: -; J gene: TRBJ2-7; CDR3 DNA: TGCGCCAGCAGCTTGGCGGAGGGACAGATCTACGAGCAGTACTTC; CDR3 protein: CASSLAEGQIYEQYF
clone size: once; V gene: TRBV10-2; D gene: -; J gene: TRBJ2-7; CDR3 DNA: TGCGCCAGCAGTTGGGTCAGGGGGGCGGAAATGGGAAACTACGAGCAGTACTTC; CDR3 protein: CASSWVRGAEMGNYEQYF
clone size: -; V gene: TRBV11-2; D gene: TRBD2; J gene: TRBJ2-2; CDR3 DNA: TGTGCCAGCAGCGTACTAGCGGGAGGTGGGACCGGGGAGCTGTTTTTT; CDR3 protein: CASSVLAGGGTGELFF
clone size: -; V gene: TRBV6-1; D gene: -; J gene: TRBJ1-3; CDR3 DNA: TGTGCCAGCAGTGAATGGAGGGTGGACACCATATATTTT; CDR3 protein: CASSEWRVDTIYF
clone size: -; V gene: TRBV4-1; D gene: TRBD2; J gene: TRBJ2-3; CDR3 DNA: TGCGCCAGCAGCCTCCGGACTAGCGCAGATACGCAGTATTTT; CDR3 protein: CASSLRTSADTQYF
clone size: once; V gene: TRBV27; D gene: TRBD1; J gene: TRBJ1-5; CDR3 DNA: TGTGCCAGCAGTTTATCAGGGGGCTATCAGCCCCAGCATTTT; CDR3 protein: CASSLSGGYQPQHF
clone size: -; V gene: TRBV7-9; D gene: -; J gene: TRBJ1-2; CDR3 DNA: TGTGCCAGCAGCCCCGGACAGTCTCTCCTAGCTAACTATGGCTACACCTTC; CDR3 protein: CASSPGQSLLANYGYTF
clone size: once; V gene: TRBV19; D gene: -; J gene: TRBJ1-5; CDR3 DNA: TGTGCCAGTAGTTGGGGGCAGGGTTTAATGGGTGGAGAGCCCCAGCATTTT; CDR3 protein: CASSWGQGLMGGEPQHF
clone size: -; V gene: TRBV9; D gene: TRBD1; J gene: TRBJ1-2; CDR3 DNA: TGTGCCAGCAGCGCCGGACAGGGGGACTATGGCTACACCTTC; CDR3 protein: CASSAGQGDYGYTF
clone size: -; V gene: TRBV5-1; D gene: -; J gene: TRBJ2-2; CDR3 DNA: TGCGCCAGCAGCTTCAGGACTCGTGGTCGGAAGTCGGGGGAGCTGTTTTTT; CDR3 protein: CASSFRTRGRKSGELFF
clone size: -; V gene: TRBV10-1; D gene: -; J gene: TRBJ2-1; CDR3 DNA: TGCGCCAGCAGTGAGACCCGAGGGGGTAGGGATACTGATGAGCAGTTCTTC; CDR3 protein: CASSETRGGRDTDEQFF
clone size: -; V gene: TRBV23-1; D gene: -; J gene: TRBJ1-4; CDR3 DNA: TGCGCCAGCAGTCAAAGCCCCAGGGCAACTAATGAAAAACTGTTTTTT; CDR3 protein: CASSQSPRATNEKLFF
clone size: -; V gene: TRBV7-8; D gene: -; J gene: TRBJ1-2; CDR3 DNA: TGTGCCAGCAGCTTAGGGGCCGTCCAATATGGCTACACCTTC; CDR3 protein: CASSLGAVQYGYTF
clone size: once; V gene: TRBV10-3; D gene: -; J gene: TRBJ2-2; CDR3 DNA: TGTGCCATCAGTGAGGGGCTCTCCGGGGAGCTGTTTTTT; CDR3 protein: CAISEGLSGELFF
clone size: -; V gene: TRBV27; D gene: -; J gene: TRBJ1-5; CDR3 DNA: TGTGCCAGCAGTATCTTAGTGGGCAATCAGCCCCAGCATTTT; CDR3 protein: CASSILVGNQPQHF
clone size: -; V gene: TRBV7-2; D gene: -; J gene: TRBJ2-5; CDR3 DNA: TGTGCCAGCAGCGCCTCAGGGGGGGAGACCCAGTACTTC; CDR3 protein: CASSASGGETQYF
clone size: -; V gene: TRBV6-4; D gene: TRBD1; J gene: TRBJ2-3; CDR3 DNA: TGTGCCAGCAGCCGGACAGGGAGCACAGATACGCAGTATTTT; CDR3 protein: CASSRTGSTDTQYF
clone size: -; V gene: TRBV9; D gene: -; J gene: TRBJ1-3; CDR3 DNA: TGTGCCAGCAGCTCCAGTCGCGGAAACACCATATATTTT; CDR3 protein: CASSSSRGNTIYF
clone size: -; V gene: TRBV28; D gene: -; J gene: TRBJ1-1; CDR3 DNA: TGTGCCAGCAGCCTCGGGTCGATTGAAGCTTTCTTT; CDR3 protein: CASSLGSIEAFF
clone size: -; V gene: TRBV10-3; D gene: -; J gene: TRBJ1-2; CDR3 DNA: TGTGCCATCAGTGGGCAGGTCCTCTATGGCTACACCTTC; CDR3 protein: CAISGQVLYGYTF
clone size: once; V gene: TRBV6-5; D gene: TRBD1; J gene: TRBJ1-1; CDR3 DNA: TGTGCCAGCAGTTCCAGGGACAGGGAGTACACTGAAGCTTTCTTT; CDR3 protein: CASSSRDREYTEAFF
clone size: -; V gene: TRBV18; D gene: TRBD1; J gene: TRBJ1-1; CDR3 DNA: TGTGCCAGCTCACCACGGACAGGGGGGGACACTGAAGCTTTCTTT; CDR3 protein: CASSPRTGGDTEAFF
clone size: -; V gene: TRBV19; D gene: -; J gene: TRBJ1-5; CDR3 DNA: TGTGCCAGTAGTGCGGCCCTCAATCAGCCCCAGCATTTT; CDR3 protein: CASSAALNQPQHF
clone size: -; V gene: TRBV10-3; D gene: TRBD2; J gene: TRBJ2-7; CDR3 DNA: TGTGCCATCAACGATCTAGCGGGAGGCGTCTACGAGCAGTACTTC; CDR3 protein: CAINDLAGGVYEQYF
clone size: -; V gene: TRBV7-2; D gene: -; J gene: TRBJ1-6; CDR3 DNA: TGTGCCAGCAGCGGTACCAGGGGAAGTAATTCACCCCTCCACTTT; CDR3 protein: CASSGTRGSNSPLHF
clone size: -; V gene: TRBV28; D gene: TRBD1; J gene: TRBJ2-7; CDR3 DNA: TGTGCCAGCCAGACAGGGCCTTCCTACGAGCAGTACTTC; CDR3 protein: CASQTGPSYEQYF
clone size: -; V gene: TRBV4-3; D gene: TRBD1; J gene: TRBJ2-3; CDR3 DNA: TGCGCCAGCAGCCAAGCCGGGACAGGGGGGGCGCAGTATTTT; CDR3 protein: CASSQAGTGGAQYF
clone size: -; V gene: TRBV7-2; D gene: TRBD1; J gene: TRBJ2-7; CDR3 DNA: TGTGCCAGCAGCTTCCCGGACAGGCCTCAGTCCTACGAGCAGTACTTC; CDR3 protein: CASSFPDRPQSYEQYF